The T cell receptor (beta chain) described here comes from a study of early T cells in non-severe SARS-CoV-2 infection. With 3 bases removed from V and 5 bases from J, the gap between germline ends came to 5 bases. CDR3 length: 11 residues. Germline V gene lookup returns CDR1 SGHRS and CDR2 YFSETQ. Unique molecular identifier tags were affixed to discrete cDNA molecules. TCRdb ran MiXCR on the 5' RACE reads and lists one entry per CDR3 protein. The repertoire includes 25,000 to 30,000 distinct CDR3 sequences, around 4.4% of them detected once, and about 12% sits in the top ten. In this sample, this clonotype turned up many times.

The chain carries TRBV5-1 and TRBJ1-1; D remains ambiguous. The sequenced sample consisted of whole blood. This sequence was found in an adult who was a healthcare worker with PCR-confirmed SARS-CoV-2 infection or an uninfected control (not recorded which). The CDR3 loop reads CASSSTTEAFF. For the CDR3, the DNA is TGCGCCAGCAGCTCGACTACTGAAGCTTTCTTT.